This T cell receptor (beta chain) originates from a study of T cells in Graves' hyperthyroidism and ophthalmopathy. Notes on the study in general: Most thyroid-expanded clonotypes above 0.001 were also found in blood. Model-based prediction identified ophthalmopathy a median around seven months prior to its onset.

There are a few counts of this clonotype. Its target is unknown. Trimming removed 2 bases at V and 4 bases at J, with 18 bases between. CDR3 length: 15 residues. Germline CDR1 is GTSNPN and CDR2 is SVGIG (reference sequence). The source material, RNA transcripts, was used to amplify TCR beta CDR3 regions. TCR CDR3 underwent first-round RT-PCR with the HTBI primer set. TCRdb re-derived calls from the multiplex PCR reads in MiXCR, one entry per CDR3 protein. This table holds about 530,000 distinct CDR3 sequences, 17% found once. The gene calls are TRBV30 and TRBJ2-7; a weak D match, TRBD1 (6 bases). Source material: blood. The TCR originated in a woman between 18 and 30 years old with Graves' ophthalmopathy. The CDR3 DNA is TGTGCCTGGAGTACAACCGGGACACGGTATTACGAGCAGTACTTC. Translation: CAWSTTGTRYYEQYF.